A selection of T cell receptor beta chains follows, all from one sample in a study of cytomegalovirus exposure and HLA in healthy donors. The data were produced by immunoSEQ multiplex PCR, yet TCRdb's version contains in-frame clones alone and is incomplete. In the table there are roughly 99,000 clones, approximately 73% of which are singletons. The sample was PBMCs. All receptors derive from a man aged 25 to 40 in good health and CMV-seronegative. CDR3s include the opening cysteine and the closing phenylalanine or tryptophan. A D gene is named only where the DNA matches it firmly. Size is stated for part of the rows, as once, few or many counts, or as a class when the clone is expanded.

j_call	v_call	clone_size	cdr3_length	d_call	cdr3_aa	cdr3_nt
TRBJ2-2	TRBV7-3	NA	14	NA	CASSLQANTGELFF	TGTGCCAGCAGCCTCCAGGCGAACACCGGGGAGCTGTTTTTT
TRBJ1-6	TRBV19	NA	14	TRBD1	CASSGTGEVSPLHF	TGTGCCAGTAGTGGGACAGGGGAGGTTTCACCCCTCCACTTT
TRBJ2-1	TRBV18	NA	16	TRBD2	CASSPTSGRGVNEQFF	TGTGCCAGCTCACCGACTAGCGGGAGGGGTGTCAATGAGCAGTTCTTC
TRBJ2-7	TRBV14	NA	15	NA	CASSQGTRPPYEQYF	TGTGCCAGCAGCCAGGGCACTAGACCGCCCTACGAGCAGTACTTC
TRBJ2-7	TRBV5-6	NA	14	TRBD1	CASSYGTGDLEQYF	TGTGCCAGCAGCTACGGGACAGGGGACCTGGAGCAGTACTTC
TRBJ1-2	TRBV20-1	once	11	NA	CSARDRLGYTF	TGCAGTGCTAGAGACAGGCTTGGCTACACCTTC
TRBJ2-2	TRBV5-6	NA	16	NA	CASNLLIQGQAGELFF	TGTGCCAGCAACTTATTGATACAGGGTCAGGCCGGGGAGCTGTTTTTT
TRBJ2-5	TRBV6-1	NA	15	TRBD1	CASTRQGEARETQYF	TGTGCCAGCACAAGACAGGGGGAAGCTAGAGAGACCCAGTACTTC
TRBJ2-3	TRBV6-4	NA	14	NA	CASSGDSFTDTQYF	TGTGCCAGCAGTGGAGACAGCTTCACAGATACGCAGTATTTT
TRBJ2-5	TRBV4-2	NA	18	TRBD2	CASSPGTSGGWLSETQYF	TGTGCCAGCAGCCCCGGGACTAGCGGGGGGTGGCTTTCGGAGACCCAGTACTTC
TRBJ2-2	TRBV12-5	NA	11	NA	CASGPGRELFF	TGTGCTAGTGGACCTGGCCGGGAGCTGTTTTTT
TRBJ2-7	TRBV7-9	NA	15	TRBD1	CASSFRTGVPYEQYF	TGTGCCAGCAGCTTCAGGACAGGGGTTCCCTACGAGCAGTACTTC
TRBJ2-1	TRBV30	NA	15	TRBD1	CAWSVDRLGGGEQFF	TGTGCCTGGAGTGTTGACCGATTAGGGGGCGGTGAGCAGTTCTTC
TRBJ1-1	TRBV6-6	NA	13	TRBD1	CAGNRGADTEAFF	TGTGCCGGCAACAGGGGGGCAGACACTGAAGCTTTCTTT
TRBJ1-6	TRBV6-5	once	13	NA	CASSYSSNSPLHF	TGTGCCAGCAGTTACTCGAGTAATTCACCCCTCCACTTT
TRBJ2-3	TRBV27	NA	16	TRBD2	CASSWFASGGSDTQYF	TGTGCCAGCAGTTGGTTTGCTAGCGGGGGGTCCGATACGCAGTATTTT